The clone carrying this TCR beta chain was detected only a few times. TCRdb's copy holds only in-frame clones and misses some; the assay was immunoSEQ multiplex PCR. The table includes about 53,000 clones, about 86% detected once. The record originates from a study of technical replicates of blood from several donors. Sequenced: PBMCs. This TCR derives from a human donor in good health. Some clones in this sample may be carry-over from other donors' samples.

CDR3 nucleotides: TGTGCCAGCAGTTTAAGTCAGGGGGCCTACGAGCAGTACTTC. It codes for CASSLSQGAYEQYF. The chain carries TRBV27 and TRBJ2-7; 7 bases map to TRBD1. Germline values: CDR1 MNHEY, CDR2 SMNVEV (reference sequence). This CDR3 spans 14 amino acids. The J segment lost 2 bases and the V segment lost 2 bases, leaving 3 bases of the junction unmatched.